This T cell receptor beta chain was retrieved from a study of Ad26.COV2.S vaccination and SARS-CoV-2 variants. The repertoire was sequenced with immunoSEQ multiplex PCR; TCRdb's copy has only in-frame clones and lacks some. The sample has hundreds of thousands of clones; roughly 94% are singletons. The V gene's germline CDR1 is SGHVS and CDR2 FQNEAQ. The CDR3 has 16 residues. With V trimmed by 5 bases and J by 5 bases, 12 bases remained unmatched. This clone was seen a handful of times. The receptor was derived from a human donor who had recovered from COVID-19. The rearrangement joins TRBV7-8 to TRBJ1-1; 9 bases map to TRBD1. The material sequenced was peripheral blood, taken after recovery from COVID-19. CDR3 DNA: TGTGCCAGCAGCATACTCGGAAGGGACAGGGTTACTGAAGCTTTCTTT. Amino acids: CASSILGRDRVTEAFF.